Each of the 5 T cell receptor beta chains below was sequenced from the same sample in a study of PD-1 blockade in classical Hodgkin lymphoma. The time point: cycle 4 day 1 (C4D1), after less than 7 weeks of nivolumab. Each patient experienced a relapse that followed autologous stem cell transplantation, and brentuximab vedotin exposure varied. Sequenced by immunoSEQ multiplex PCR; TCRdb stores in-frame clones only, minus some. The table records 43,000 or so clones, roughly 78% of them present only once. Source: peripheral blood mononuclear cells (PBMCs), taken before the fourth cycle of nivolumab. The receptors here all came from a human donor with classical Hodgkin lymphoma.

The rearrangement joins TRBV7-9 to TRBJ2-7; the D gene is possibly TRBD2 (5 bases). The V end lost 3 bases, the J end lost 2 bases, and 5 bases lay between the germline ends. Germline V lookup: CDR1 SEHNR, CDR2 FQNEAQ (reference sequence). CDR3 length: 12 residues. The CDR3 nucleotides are TGTGCCAGCAGCTTCGGGACCTACGAGCAGTACTTC. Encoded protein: CASSFGTYEQYF.

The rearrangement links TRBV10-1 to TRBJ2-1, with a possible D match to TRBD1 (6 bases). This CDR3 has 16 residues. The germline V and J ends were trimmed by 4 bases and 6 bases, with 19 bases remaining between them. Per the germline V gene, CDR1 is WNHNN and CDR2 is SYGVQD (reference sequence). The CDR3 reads CASSGPGHLSSNEQFF. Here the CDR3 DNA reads TGCGCCAGCAGTGGCCCGGGACACCTGTCCAGCAATGAGCAGTTCTTC.

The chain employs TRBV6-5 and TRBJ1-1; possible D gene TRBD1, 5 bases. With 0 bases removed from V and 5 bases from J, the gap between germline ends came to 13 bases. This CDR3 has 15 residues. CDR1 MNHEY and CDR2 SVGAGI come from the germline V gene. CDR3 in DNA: TGTGCCAGCAGTTACTCGGATTCAGGGTCGACTGAAGCTTTCTTT. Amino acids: CASSYSDSGSTEAFF.

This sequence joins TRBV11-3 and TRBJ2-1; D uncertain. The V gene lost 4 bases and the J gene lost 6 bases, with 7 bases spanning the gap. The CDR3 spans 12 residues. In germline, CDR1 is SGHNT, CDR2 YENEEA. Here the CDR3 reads CASSSWGNEQFF. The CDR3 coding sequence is TGTGCCAGCAGCTCCTGGGGCAATGAGCAGTTCTTC.

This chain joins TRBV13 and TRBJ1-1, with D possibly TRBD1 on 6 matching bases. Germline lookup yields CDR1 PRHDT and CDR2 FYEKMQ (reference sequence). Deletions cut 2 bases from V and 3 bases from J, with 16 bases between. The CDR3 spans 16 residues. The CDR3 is CASSLQGRIGDTEAFF. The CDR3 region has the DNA TGTGCCAGCAGCTTACAGGGGAGGATAGGAGACACTGAAGCTTTCTTT.